A selection of T cell receptor beta chains follows, all from one sample in a study of blood T cell repertoires in COVID-19. Repertoires were generated with immunoSEQ multiplex PCR, while TCRdb's copy carries only in-frame clones and drops some. Of under 200,000 clones listed, approximately 80% are singletons. Sequencing input: peripheral blood. The receptors come from a woman aged 60-75 years with acute or convalescent COVID-19. Both conserved end residues are part of each CDR3. The D gene is left open where the match is weak. Not every row has a clone size; where given, it reads once, few, many or a size class.

D gene	V gene	clone size	J gene	CDR3 protein	CDR3 DNA
-	TRBV19	few	TRBJ1-1	CASSGHLTGTEAFF	TGTGCCAGTAGTGGCCACTTGACGGGCACTGAAGCTTTCTTT
TRBD1	TRBV30	-	TRBJ1-5	CAWRGQAGLVNQPQHF	TGTGCCTGGAGGGGACAGGCGGGCCTGGTCAATCAGCCCCAGCATTTT
TRBD2	TRBV20-1	-	TRBJ2-1	CSASSGGVKNEQFF	TGCAGTGCTAGTAGCGGGGGGGTGAAGAATGAGCAGTTCTTC
-	TRBV6-5	-	TRBJ1-2	CANRDTYNYGYTF	TGTGCCAACCGGGACACATATAACTATGGCTACACCTTC
-	TRBV28	-	TRBJ2-1	CASSLVTVSYNEQFF	TGTGCCAGCAGTTTGGTGACAGTCTCCTACAATGAGCAGTTCTTC
TRBD2	TRBV2	-	TRBJ2-7	CASSETGGRIDEQYF	TGTGCCAGCAGTGAAACGGGGGGTCGGATCGACGAGCAGTACTTC
TRBD1	TRBV18	-	TRBJ2-5	CASSPAGTGQETQYF	TGTGCCAGCTCACCGGCCGGGACAGGTCAAGAGACCCAGTACTTC
TRBD1	TRBV7-2	few	TRBJ2-7	CASSVPGQGFYEQYF	TGTGCCAGCAGCGTACCGGGACAGGGTTTCTACGAGCAGTACTTC
-	TRBV30	few	TRBJ1-2	CAWSVLLRQGFFLGGYTF	TGTGCCTGGAGTGTTCTTCTGAGGCAGGGTTTTTTTTTAGGTGGCTACACCTTC
TRBD1	TRBV5-1	-	TRBJ1-2	CASSERQGAQGYTF	TGCGCCAGCAGCGAACGACAGGGGGCCCAGGGCTACACCTTC
-	TRBV5-1	-	TRBJ1-4	CASSSTGPPNEKLFF	TGCGCCAGCAGCTCGACAGGCCCCCCTAATGAAAAACTGTTTTTT
-	TRBV5-6	few	TRBJ2-7	CASTIMTAFYYEQYF	TGTGCCAGCACCATAATGACAGCATTTTACTACGAGCAGTACTTC
-	TRBV10-3	-	TRBJ2-7	CAISERGGWEQYF	TGTGCCATCAGTGAGCGCGGAGGGTGGGAGCAGTACTTC
TRBD1	TRBV4-1	-	TRBJ2-7	CASSQDLDRVAYEQYF	TGCGCCAGCAGCCAAGATCTCGACAGGGTGGCCTACGAGCAGTACTTC
TRBD2	TRBV5-6	-	TRBJ2-5	CASSKRTSGGLYQETQYF	TGTGCCAGCAGCAAACGGACTAGCGGGGGCCTATACCAAGAGACCCAGTACTTC
-	TRBV7-2	-	TRBJ1-6	CASSKKMGGSPLHF	TGTGCCAGCAGCAAAAAAATGGGGGGTTCACCCCTCCACTTT
TRBD2	TRBV5-6	once	TRBJ2-7	CASSYQGPGRGEYF	TGTGCCAGCAGCTACCAGGGACCCGGGCGGGGGGAGTACTTC
-	TRBV6-5	-	TRBJ2-7	CASSPLTQVHYEQYF	TGTGCCAGCAGTCCTCTGACACAGGTCCATTACGAGCAGTACTTC
-	TRBV11-2	-	TRBJ1-2	CASSLRVTTAGGYTF	TGTGCCAGCAGCTTACGAGTTACGACAGCTGGTGGCTACACCTTC
TRBD2	TRBV10-3	-	TRBJ2-3	CAISESISGRSTDTQYF	TGTGCCATCAGTGAGTCGATCAGCGGGAGATCCACAGATACGCAGTATTTT
-	TRBV7-2	-	TRBJ2-7	CASSLAAGAGQALYEQYF	TGTGCCAGCAGCTTAGCGGCTGGGGCCGGCCAGGCCCTCTACGAGCAGTACTTC
TRBD1	TRBV5-1	-	TRBJ2-3	CASRMIPGGGTDTQYF	TGCGCCAGCAGAATGATTCCAGGGGGCGGCACAGATACGCAGTATTTT
-	TRBV6-5	-	TRBJ1-6	CASITGRSYNSPLHF	TGTGCCAGCATAACAGGGAGATCTTATAATTCACCCCTCCACTTT
-	TRBV4-2	once	TRBJ2-1	CASSQEFGGAPYNEQFF	TGTGCCAGCAGCCAAGAATTTGGGGGGGCCCCCTACAATGAGCAGTTCTTC
-	TRBV5-5	-	TRBJ2-1	CASRSTGILEQFF	TGTGCCAGCAGATCTACAGGGATCCTTGAGCAGTTCTTC
-	TRBV12-3/TRBV12-4	-	TRBJ1-1	CASSGDFDGAFF	TGTGCCAGCAGTGGGGACTTCGACGGGGCTTTCTTT
TRBD1	TRBV6-5	-	TRBJ1-4	CASSYEGAVNEKLFF	TGTGCCAGCAGTTACGAGGGGGCCGTTAATGAAAAACTGTTTTTT
TRBD1	TRBV11-2	-	TRBJ2-3	CASRRTGNGAWGNTQYF	TGTGCCAGCAGGCGGACAGGTAACGGGGCCTGGGGAAATACGCAGTATTTT
-	TRBV9	once	TRBJ1-3	CASSERGKGNTIYF	TGTGCCAGCAGCGAGAGAGGTAAAGGAAACACCATATATTTT
-	TRBV18	-	TRBJ1-5	CASSPIGDNQPQHF	TGTGCCAGCTCACCGATAGGGGACAATCAGCCCCAGCATTTT
TRBD1	TRBV18	-	TRBJ1-3	CASSPFEQDRGNTIYF	TGTGCCAGCTCACCTTTCGAACAGGACAGGGGAAACACCATATATTTT
-	TRBV9	few	TRBJ1-3	CASSVEGVPGNTIYF	TGTGCCAGCAGCGTAGAGGGGGTACCTGGAAACACCATATATTTT
TRBD1	TRBV7-2	-	TRBJ1-4	CASSSDRGIEKLFF	TGTGCCAGCAGCTCGGACAGGGGAATTGAAAAACTGTTTTTT
-	TRBV6-2/TRBV6-3	few	TRBJ2-7	CASSYSSYAGWEQYF	TGTGCCAGCAGTTACTCGTCATATGCAGGATGGGAGCAGTACTTC
TRBD1	TRBV24-1	-	TRBJ2-1	CATSGQGASYNEQFF	TGTGCCACCAGTGGACAGGGGGCCTCCTACAATGAGCAGTTCTTC
TRBD2	TRBV18	few	TRBJ2-7	CASSQERGHEQYF	TGTGCCAGCTCCCAGGAGCGGGGGCACGAGCAGTACTTC
TRBD1	TRBV11-2	-	TRBJ1-2	CASSVDRGYGYTF	TGTGCCAGCAGCGTAGACAGGGGCTATGGCTACACCTTC
-	TRBV21-1	-	TRBJ1-1	CASDRVNTEAFF	TGTGCCAGCGACAGGGTGAACACTGAAGCTTTCTTT
TRBD1	TRBV7-2	-	TRBJ1-2	CASSPRTGILVGYTF	TGTGCCAGCAGCCCCCGGACAGGGATCCTGGTGGGCTACACCTTC
TRBD1	TRBV7-8	-	TRBJ2-2	CASSLQGAETGELFF	TGTGCCAGCAGCTTACAGGGGGCAGAAACCGGGGAGCTGTTTTTT
TRBD1	TRBV28	-	TRBJ1-2	CASSLAGGRYGYTF	TGTGCCAGCAGTTTAGCAGGGGGGAGGTATGGCTACACCTTC
-	TRBV18	-	TRBJ2-1	CASSQVVSTIYNEQFF	TGTGCCAGCTCCCAGGTTGTCTCGACTATCTACAATGAGCAGTTCTTC
TRBD1	TRBV7-9	-	TRBJ1-3	CASSSELGRDRETGNTIYF	TGTGCCAGCAGCTCAGAATTGGGTCGGGACAGGGAGACCGGAAACACCATATATTTT
-	TRBV7-3	-	TRBJ1-1	CASSLSGRNTEAFF	TGTGCCAGCAGCCTAAGCGGGCGGAACACTGAAGCTTTCTTT
-	TRBV9	-	TRBJ1-6	CASSPRGEDSPLHF	TGTGCCAGCAGCCCCCGGGGGGAGGATTCACCCCTCCACTTT
-	TRBV7-2	-	TRBJ2-3	CASSLTLAALTDTQYF	TGTGCCAGCAGCCTAACCTTAGCGGCCCTCACAGATACGCAGTATTTT
TRBD1	TRBV18	-	TRBJ2-5	CASSPRDRTQETQYF	TGTGCCAGCTCACCACGGGACAGAACACAAGAGACCCAGTACTTC
TRBD1	TRBV14	-	TRBJ1-2	CASSHSTTGGVGYTF	TGTGCCAGCAGCCATTCCACAACAGGGGGAGTTGGCTACACCTTC
-	TRBV27	many	TRBJ2-1	CASSLVRGNEQFF	TGTGCCAGCAGTTTAGTTCGAGGCAATGAGCAGTTCTTC
-	TRBV5-4	-	TRBJ2-7	CASSSRTATYEQYF	TGTGCCAGCAGCTCTCGGACAGCGACCTACGAGCAGTACTTC
-	TRBV5-1	few	TRBJ1-2	CASSLFGSYGYTF	TGCGCCAGCAGCTTGTTCGGTTCCTATGGCTACACCTTC
-	TRBV28	-	TRBJ1-1	CASRGGGQTEAFF	TGTGCCAGCCGCGGGGGAGGACAAACTGAAGCTTTCTTT
TRBD2	TRBV19	-	TRBJ2-7	CASSPRTSGGYEQYF	TGTGCCAGTAGTCCACGGACTAGCGGGGGATACGAGCAGTACTTC
-	TRBV7-2	-	TRBJ2-7	CASSFGLAYEQYF	TGTGCCAGCAGCTTCGGACTGGCCTACGAGCAGTACTTC
-	TRBV5-4	-	TRBJ2-7	CASSLAAAGRSSYEQYF	TGTGCCAGCAGCTTGGCCGCGGCAGGGAGGTCCTCCTACGAGCAGTACTTC
TRBD1	TRBV7-9	-	TRBJ1-2	CASSSAGTGSTNYGYTF	TGTGCCAGCAGCTCCGCGGGGACAGGGTCTACTAACTATGGCTACACCTTC
TRBD1	TRBV6-6	-	TRBJ1-6	CASSTRDSDSPLHF	TGTGCCAGCAGTACAAGGGACAGTGATTCACCCCTCCACTTT